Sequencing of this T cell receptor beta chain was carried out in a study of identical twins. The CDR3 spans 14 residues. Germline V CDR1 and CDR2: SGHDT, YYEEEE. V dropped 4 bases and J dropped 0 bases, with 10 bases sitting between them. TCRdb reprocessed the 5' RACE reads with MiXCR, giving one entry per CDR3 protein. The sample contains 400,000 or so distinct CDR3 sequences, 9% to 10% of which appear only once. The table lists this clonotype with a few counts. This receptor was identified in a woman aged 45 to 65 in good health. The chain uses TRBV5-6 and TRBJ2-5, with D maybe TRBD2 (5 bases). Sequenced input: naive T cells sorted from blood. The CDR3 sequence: CASSASGYQETQYF. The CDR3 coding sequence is TGTGCCAGCAGCGCCTCGGGGTACCAAGAGACCCAGTACTTC.